Included here is one T cell receptor (beta chain) sequence, with context. This CDR3 contains 15 residues. Unmatched junction bases numbered 1, after V lost 2 bases and J lost 4 bases. Germline V gene sequence: CDR1 LGHNA, CDR2 YSLEER. The sample originates from a study of T cell changes during pregnancy in multiple sclerosis. Assay: immunoSEQ multiplex PCR; the TCRdb copy retains only in-frame clones and omits some. Altogether roughly 90,000 clones are present, about 94% being singletons, with the ten largest covering less than 2.5%. This specimen consisted of peripheral blood, obtained in the third trimester of pregnancy. The chain uses TRBV4-3 and TRBJ2-2; TRBD2 matches at 10 bases. The origin of this receptor is a female donor with multiple sclerosis, enrolled in a pregnancy study. In DNA form, the CDR3 reads TGCGCCAGCAGCCAAATAGCGGGAGGCACCGGGGAGCTGTTTTTT. This sequence encodes CASSQIAGGTGELFF.